One T cell receptor (beta chain) is described in this entry. What it binds is not known. Produced via immunoSEQ multiplex PCR; TCRdb's table is partial and in-frame only. The profile covers about 2 million clones, with approximately 94% appearing a single time and 0.9% to 1.4% taken by the ten largest. Trimming removed 0 bases from V and 2 bases from J, with 7 bases in between. This CDR3 spans 14 amino acids. Per germline, CDR1 SEHNR and CDR2 FQNEAQ (reference sequence). This entry is derived from a study of shared clonotypes between healthy human individuals. General study points: Naive subsets typically showed greater estimated richness than memory subsets.

Naive CD8 cells lacked CD45RO, underwent positive selection for CCR7 and left out terminally differentiated effector memory CD45RA+ cells. The study drew its donors from healthy HIV-negative adults without recent acute infections or vaccinations. The TCR was taken from a man younger than 35 in good health. This chain links TRBV7-9 with TRBJ1-1, with D unclear. Sequencing was performed on naive CD8+ T cells sorted from blood. The DNA of the CDR3 is TGTGCCAGCAGCTTAGCTGGGGATAACACTGAAGCTTTCTTT. Translation: CASSLAGDNTEAFF.